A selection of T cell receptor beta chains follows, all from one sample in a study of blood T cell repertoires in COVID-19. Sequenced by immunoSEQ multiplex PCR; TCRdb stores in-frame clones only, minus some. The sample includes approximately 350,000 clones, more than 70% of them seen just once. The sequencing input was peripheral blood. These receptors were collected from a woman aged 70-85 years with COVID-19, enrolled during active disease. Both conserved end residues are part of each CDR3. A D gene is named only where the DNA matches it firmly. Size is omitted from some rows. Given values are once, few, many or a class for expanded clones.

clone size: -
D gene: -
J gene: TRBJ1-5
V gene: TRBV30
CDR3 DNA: TGTGCCTGGAGTTTCAGTAGCAATCAGCCCCAGCATTTT
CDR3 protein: CAWSFSSNQPQHF

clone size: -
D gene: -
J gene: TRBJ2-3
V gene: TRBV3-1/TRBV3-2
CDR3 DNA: TGTGCCAGCAGCCAACTTGGCGGAGCAGATACGCAGTATTTT
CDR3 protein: CASSQLGGADTQYF

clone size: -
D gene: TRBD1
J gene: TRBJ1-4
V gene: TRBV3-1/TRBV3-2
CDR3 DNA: TGTGCCAGCAGCCATATCCTTAGGACAGGGGAGAGGACTAATGAAAAACTGTTTTTT
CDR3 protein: CASSHILRTGERTNEKLFF

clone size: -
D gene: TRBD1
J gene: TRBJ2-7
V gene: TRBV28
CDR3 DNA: TGTGCCAGCAGTTTGGGACAGGGTTTGGACGAGCAGTACTTC
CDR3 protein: CASSLGQGLDEQYF

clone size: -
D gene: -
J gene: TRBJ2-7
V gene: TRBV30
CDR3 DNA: TGTGCCTGGAGTGTACCCGGTCTTTCCTACGAGCAGTACTTC
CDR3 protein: CAWSVPGLSYEQYF

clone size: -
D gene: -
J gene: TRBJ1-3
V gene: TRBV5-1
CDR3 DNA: TGCGCCAGCAAGAGCTCGTCCTCTGGAAACACCATATATTTT
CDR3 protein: CASKSSSSGNTIYF

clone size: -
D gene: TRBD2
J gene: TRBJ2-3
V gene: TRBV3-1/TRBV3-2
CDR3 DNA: TGTGCCAGCAGCCTAAGAGGTGCCACTAGCGGGGCTAGAGATACGCAGTATTTT
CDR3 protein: CASSLRGATSGARDTQYF

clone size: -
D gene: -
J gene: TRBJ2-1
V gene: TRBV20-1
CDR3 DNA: TGCAGTGCCCGTGGGTCGGGTGAGCAGTTCTTC
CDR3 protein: CSARGSGEQFF

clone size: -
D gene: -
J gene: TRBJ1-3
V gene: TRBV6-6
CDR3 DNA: TGTGCCAGCAAGGAGGGGGGAAACACCATATATTTT
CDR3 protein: CASKEGGNTIYF

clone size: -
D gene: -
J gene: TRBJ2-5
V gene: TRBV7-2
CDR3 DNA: TGTGCCAGCAGCTTAGGGCAGCGGAGCCACCAAGAGACCCAGTACTTC
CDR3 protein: CASSLGQRSHQETQYF

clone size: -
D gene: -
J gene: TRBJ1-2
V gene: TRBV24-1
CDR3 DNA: TGTGCCACCAGTGATGTCGTCTATGGCTACACCTTC
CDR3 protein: CATSDVVYGYTF

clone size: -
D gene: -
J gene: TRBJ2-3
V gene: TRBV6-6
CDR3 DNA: TGTGCCAGCTTCAACTCGGCAGATACGCAGTATTTT
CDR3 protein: CASFNSADTQYF

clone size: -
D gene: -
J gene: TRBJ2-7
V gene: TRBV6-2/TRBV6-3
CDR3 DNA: TGTGCCAGCAGTTCCGAACCGGGACTTAGAAGCGAGCAGTACTTC
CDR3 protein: CASSSEPGLRSEQYF

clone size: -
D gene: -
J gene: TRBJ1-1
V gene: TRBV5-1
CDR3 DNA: TGCGCCAGCAGCCTGACAGGACAGAACACTGAAGCTTTCTTT
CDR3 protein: CASSLTGQNTEAFF

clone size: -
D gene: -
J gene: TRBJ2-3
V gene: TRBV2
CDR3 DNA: TGTGCCAGCAGTGAGGGCGGGGTAGCAGATACGCAGTATTTT
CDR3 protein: CASSEGGVADTQYF

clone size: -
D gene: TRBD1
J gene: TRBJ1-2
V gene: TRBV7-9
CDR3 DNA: TGTGCCAGCAGCCAGTCCGCCGGGACAGTCTATGGCTACACCTTC
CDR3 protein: CASSQSAGTVYGYTF

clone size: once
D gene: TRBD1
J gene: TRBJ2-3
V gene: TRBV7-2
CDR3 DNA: TGTGCCAGCAGCTTAGTACAGGGGTACGGAGATACGCAGTATTTT
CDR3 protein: CASSLVQGYGDTQYF

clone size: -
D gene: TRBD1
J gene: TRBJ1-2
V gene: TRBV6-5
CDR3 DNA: TGTGCCAGCAGTTACGCCCAAACAGGGGGGGTTGAGGGCTACACCTTC
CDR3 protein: CASSYAQTGGVEGYTF

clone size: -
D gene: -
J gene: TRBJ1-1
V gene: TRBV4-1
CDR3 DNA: TGCGCCAGCAGCCAAGATTATCGGGGGGGCACTGAAGCTTTCTTT
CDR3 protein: CASSQDYRGGTEAFF

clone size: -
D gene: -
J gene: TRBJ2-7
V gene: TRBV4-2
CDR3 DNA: TGTGCCAGCAGCCAACCCGGGGGTCCTGAGTACGAGCAGTACTTC
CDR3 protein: CASSQPGGPEYEQYF

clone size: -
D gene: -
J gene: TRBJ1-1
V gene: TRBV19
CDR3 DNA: TGTGCCAGTAGTATAGGCAGGGGATGGGACACTGAAGCTTTCTTT
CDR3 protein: CASSIGRGWDTEAFF

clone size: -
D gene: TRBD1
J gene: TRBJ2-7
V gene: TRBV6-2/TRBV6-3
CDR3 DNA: TGTGCCAGCAGTTACCGGGACAGGGTCCACGAGCAGTACTTC
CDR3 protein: CASSYRDRVHEQYF

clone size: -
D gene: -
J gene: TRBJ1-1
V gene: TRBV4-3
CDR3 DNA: TGCGCCAGCAGCCAAGATTTTGGGACATGGTCGGACACTGAAGCTTTCTTT
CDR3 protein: CASSQDFGTWSDTEAFF

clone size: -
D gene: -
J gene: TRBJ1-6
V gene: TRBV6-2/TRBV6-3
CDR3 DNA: TGTGCCAGCAGCCCTTTGGGGATGGGATTCAGGGGTCCCCTCCACTTT
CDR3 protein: CASSPLGMGFRGPLHF

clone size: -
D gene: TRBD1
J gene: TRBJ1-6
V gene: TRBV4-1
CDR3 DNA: TGCGCCAGCAGCCAAGGACAGGGGAGGTCAATTGGGTCACCCCTCCACTTT
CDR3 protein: CASSQGQGRSIGSPLHF

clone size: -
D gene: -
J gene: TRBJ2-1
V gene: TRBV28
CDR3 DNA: TGTGCCAGCAGTTTTCCAGGGGGGAGGAATGAGCAGTTCTTC
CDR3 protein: CASSFPGGRNEQFF

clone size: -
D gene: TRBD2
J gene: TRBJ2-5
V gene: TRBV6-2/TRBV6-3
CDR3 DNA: TGTGCCAGCAGTGGGACTAGCTTCGGGACCCAGTACTTC
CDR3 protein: CASSGTSFGTQYF

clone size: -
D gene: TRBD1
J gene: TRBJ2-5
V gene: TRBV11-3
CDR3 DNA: TGTGCCAGCAGCTCAGGCAGAGGGACAGTCTATGAGGAGACCCAGTACTTC
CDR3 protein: CASSSGRGTVYEETQYF

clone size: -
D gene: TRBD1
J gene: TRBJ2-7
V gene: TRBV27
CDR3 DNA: TGTGCCAGCCAAGGTCACAGGGGTAGGTACGAGCAGTACTTC
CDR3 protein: CASQGHRGRYEQYF